The clone carrying this TCR beta chain was found a few times. The source of the sample is a study of cytomegalovirus exposure and HLA in healthy donors. The PCR was carried out with 60 Vbeta primers and 13 Jbeta primers. This table comes from immunoSEQ multiplex PCR, and its TCRdb copy is limited to in-frame clones, with some not included. The sample includes around 150,000 clones, roughly 80% of them seen just once. Trimming took 1 base from V and 7 from J, leaving 17 bases between them. Germline CDR1 is MDHEN and CDR2 is SYDVKM. CDR3 length: 15 amino acids. Sequencing was done on a sample of PBMCs. This rearrangement joins TRBV28 to TRBJ2-7, with D possibly TRBD1 on 5 matching bases. This TCR was recovered from a man aged 25-45 years in good health and CMV-seropositive. In DNA, the CDR3 is TGTGCCAGCAGTTTATTAACAGGCACCTCTTTTGAGCAGTACTTC. Translating gives CASSLLTGTSFEQYF.